The following is a TCR beta chain sequence with its context. Original analysis: Researchers report that nucleated cell counts were estimated from reference gene primer amplification. TCRdb's copy holds only in-frame clones and misses some; the assay was immunoSEQ multiplex PCR. V and J calls and clone size are copied from that table; D and trimming were computed from the DNA. This table holds fewer than 45,000 clones, 81% found once. The entry originates in a study of blood T cell repertoires in COVID-19. Study summary: The United States, Italy and Spain supplied acute and convalescent COVID-19 samples. T cells, B-cell-depleted T cells, or PBMCs supplied cDNA or gDNA.

This CDR3 is 14 amino acids long. V lost 0 bases and J 1 base, leaving 7 bases between the germline ends. Per germline, CDR1 SGDLS and CDR2 YYNGEE. Sequenced material: peripheral blood. The chain couples TRBV9 to TRBJ1-1; D uncertain. This sequence originates from a man in his forties or fifties with active or convalescent COVID-19. The CDR3 loop reads CASSVGIENTEAFF. DNA of the CDR3: TGTGCCAGCAGCGTAGGAATAGAGAACACTGAAGCTTTCTTT.